Below, 12 T cell receptor beta chains from the same sample are listed, as sequenced in a study of blood T cell repertoires in COVID-19. Using immunoSEQ multiplex PCR, the repertoire was profiled, and TCRdb retains in-frame clones only, with some absent. Of more than 200,000 clones listed, around 86% are singletons. The sample was peripheral blood. The receptors were gathered from a woman aged 60 to 75 with COVID-19, enrolled during active disease.

This chain joins TRBV30 and TRBJ1-2; D gene uncertain. Germline-derived CDR1 and CDR2 are GTSNPN and SVGIG (reference sequence). The CDR3 contains 16 residues. Trimming removed 0 bases at V and 1 base at J, with 15 bases between. The chain's CDR3 is CAWSVGAGYNNYGYTF. In DNA form, the CDR3 reads TGTGCCTGGAGTGTAGGCGCAGGATACAATAACTATGGCTACACCTTC.

The chain links TRBV19 to TRBJ2-2, with 8 bases fitting TRBD1. Germline CDR1 reads LNHDA; CDR2 reads SQIVND (reference sequence). Trimming cost V 5 bases and J 4 bases; bases outside gene matches: 6. There are 15 residues in the CDR3. The CDR3 here is CASSLDRAGTGELFF. The CDR3 DNA reads as TGTGCCAGTAGTTTGGACAGGGCGGGCACCGGGGAGCTGTTTTTT.

The chain couples TRBV11-3 to TRBJ2-1; TRBD2 agrees at 12 bases. Germline V gives CDR1 SGHNT, CDR2 YENEEA. Trimming took 1 base from V and 2 from J; bases not matched to a gene: 0. The CDR3 consists of 16 residues. The CDR3 protein is CASSLGTSGTYNEQFF. The CDR3 DNA follows: TGTGCCAGCAGCTTAGGGACTAGCGGGACCTACAATGAGCAGTTCTTC.

The rearrangement joins TRBV28 to TRBJ1-2; 7 bases match TRBD1. The CDR3 is made up of 15 amino acids. CDR1 is MDHEN, CDR2 SYDVKM, per germline. V dropped 5 bases and J dropped 4; count of bases not matched to a gene: 10. Here the CDR3 DNA reads TGTGCCAGCAGTGCGGGCCCGGGACAGCTCTATGGCTACACCTTC. Translation: CASSAGPGQLYGYTF.

Written as DNA, the CDR3 is TGCAGCGTTTTAGGACAGGGAAGCTCTGGGGCCAACGTCCTGACTTTC. Its translation is CSVLGQGSSGANVLTF. The chain recombines TRBV29-1 with TRBJ2-6; 8 nucleotides align to TRBD1. This CDR3 contains 16 residues. Losses at the gene ends were 5 bases for V and 0 bases for J; bases not matched to a gene: 6. Germline V lookup: CDR1 SQVTM, CDR2 ANQGSEA.

The chain uses TRBV29-1 and TRBJ1-5, with 7 positions matching TRBD1. This CDR3 is 16 amino acids long. Trimming cost V 7 bases and J 3 bases; bases outside gene matches: 15. CDR1 is SQVTM and CDR2 is ANQGSEA in the germline V gene. CDR3 sequence reads: CSAAGGAGGDNQPQHF. CDR3 DNA: TGCAGCGCTGCGGGTGGTGCAGGGGGTGACAATCAGCCCCAGCATTTT.

The chain joins TRBV27 to TRBJ2-3, with 9 bases identical to TRBD2. With V trimmed by 3 bases and J by 4 bases, 5 bases remained unmatched. The CDR3 spans 15 residues. Germline CDR1 and CDR2: MNHEY and SMNVEV (reference sequence). The CDR3 DNA follows: TGTGCCAGCAGTTTTGCGGGAGGGATGGCAGATACGCAGTATTTT. It yields the protein CASSFAGGMADTQYF.

The V and J genes are TRBV7-3 and TRBJ1-2; the D is unclear. Between the trimmed V and J ends, which lost 0 bases and 8 bases, there was a span of 13 bases. Germline lookup yields CDR1 SGHTA and CDR2 FQGTGA. The CDR3 sequence is 14 residues long. For the CDR3, the DNA is TGTGCCAGCAGCTTAACCTCGGAGACCGGCGGCTACACCTTC. This sequence encodes CASSLTSETGGYTF.

This chain connects TRBV29-1 to TRBJ2-1; TRBD1 might be the D (6 bases). This CDR3 spans 13 amino acids. CDR1 is SQVTM, CDR2 ANQGSEA, per germline. V was pared by 6 bases and J by 5 bases, with 14 bases between. CDR3 region: CSVAGTTNNEQFF. CDR3 coding DNA: TGCAGCGTGGCCGGGACAACCAACAATGAGCAGTTCTTC.

A word on this clone: This same CDR3 is encoded by further DNA sequences in the sample. V and J are TRBV5-1 and TRBJ2-7; 9 nucleotides agree with TRBD1. The germline gives CDR1 SGHRS, CDR2 YFSETQ. This CDR3 is 13 amino acids long. J was trimmed by 3 bases and V by 4 bases; bases with no gene match: 2. The DNA of the CDR3 is TGCGCCAGCAGCCGGGACAGGGTCTACGAGCAGTACTTC. Protein sequence: CASSRDRVYEQYF. The full variable domain, with the rest looked up from reference TRBV5-1 and TRBJ2-7, is KAGVTQTPRYLIKTRGQQVTLSCSPISGHRSVSWYQQTPGQGLQFLFEYFSETQRNKGNFPGRFSGRQFSNSRSEMNVSTLELGDSALYLCASSRDRVYEQYFGPGTRLTVT.

The V call is TRBV20-1, the J call TRBJ2-5, with D possibly matching TRBD1 (6 bases). V was shortened by 3 bases and J by 2 bases, with 10 bases between the two germline ends. The CDR3 spans 13 residues. Germline V gene sequence: CDR1 DFQATT, CDR2 SNEGSKA (reference sequence). CDR3 region: CSASRGGQETQYF. The CDR3 nucleotides are TGCAGTGCTAGTAGAGGGGGACAAGAGACCCAGTACTTC.

The chain couples TRBV28 to TRBJ1-5, with D possibly matching TRBD1 (6 bases). From germline, CDR1 is MDHEN and CDR2 SYDVKM. This CDR3 spans 16 amino acids. Trimming left V 1 base short and J 5 bases short, with 15 bases between. CDR3 in amino acids: CASSLLARGLDQPQHF. CDR3 sequence (DNA): TGTGCCAGCAGTTTATTGGCCAGGGGATTGGATCAGCCCCAGCATTTT.